This entry describes one TCR beta chain. The ends were cut back, 4 bases at V and 4 bases at J, with 11 bases in the middle. From germline, CDR1 is SGHKS and CDR2 YYEKEE (reference sequence). The CDR3 loop spans 13 amino acids. The data belong to a study of blood T cell repertoires in COVID-19. The wider study: Sources were T cells, B-cell-depleted T cells, or PBMCs; the material itself was cDNA or gDNA.

The repertoire was sequenced with immunoSEQ multiplex PCR; TCRdb's copy has only in-frame clones and lacks some. The sample consists of under 300,000 clones, approximately 79% of them appearing once. J is TRBJ1-2 and V is TRBV5-5; D is unclear. The sequencing input was peripheral blood. The sequence came from a middle-aged woman with active or convalescent COVID-19. CDR3 sequence: CASSTTPAYGYTF. CDR3 sequence (DNA): TGTGCCAGCAGCACGACACCGGCCTATGGCTACACCTTC.